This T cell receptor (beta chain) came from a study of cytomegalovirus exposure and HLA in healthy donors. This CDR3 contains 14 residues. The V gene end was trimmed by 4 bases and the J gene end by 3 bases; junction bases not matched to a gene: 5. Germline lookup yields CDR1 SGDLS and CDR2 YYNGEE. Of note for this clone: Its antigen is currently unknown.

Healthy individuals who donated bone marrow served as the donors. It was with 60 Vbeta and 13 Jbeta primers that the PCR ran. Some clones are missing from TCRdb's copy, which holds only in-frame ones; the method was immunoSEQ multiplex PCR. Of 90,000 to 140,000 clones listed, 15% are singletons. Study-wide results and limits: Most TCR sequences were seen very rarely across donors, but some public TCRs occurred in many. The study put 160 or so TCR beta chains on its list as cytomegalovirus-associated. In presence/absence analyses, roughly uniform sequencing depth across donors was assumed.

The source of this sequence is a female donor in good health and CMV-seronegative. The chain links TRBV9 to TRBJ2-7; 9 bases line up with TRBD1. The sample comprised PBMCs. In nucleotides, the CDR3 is TGTGCCAGCAGCCCAGCGACAGGGGGCTACGAGCAGTACTTC. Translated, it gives CASSPATGGYEQYF.